A selection of T cell receptor beta chains follows, all from one sample in a study of shared clonotypes between healthy human individuals. The data were produced by immunoSEQ multiplex PCR, yet TCRdb's version contains in-frame clones alone and is incomplete. The sample comprises about 2 million clones, 85% to 95% of which are singletons, and around 1% rests with the top ten. The sequenced material came from naive CD8+ T cells sorted from blood. The receptors originated from a man between 18 and 29 years old in good health. Both conserved end residues are trimmed from each CDR3. The D gene is left open where the match is weak.

TRBV4-1	TRBD2	TRBJ2-1	13	ASSSRGGLGNEQF
TRBV10-1	.	TRBJ1-5	10	ASSEGIQPQH
TRBV7-8	.	TRBJ2-2	13	ASSLGGENTGELF
TRBV6-1	.	TRBJ2-7	11	ASSERGTYEQY
TRBV20-1	.	TRBJ2-1	9	SATTYNEQF
TRBV2	.	TRBJ2-7	13	ASSVYKATNYEQY
TRBV25-1	.	TRBJ2-3	10	ASSDAADTQY
TRBV7-2	.	TRBJ1-1	14	ASSLAPSGGNTEAF
TRBV10-1	.	TRBJ1-1	11	ASSDYGASEAF
TRBV28	.	TRBJ2-7	13	ASKIRDVGSYEQY
TRBV11-2	TRBD2	TRBJ2-5	15	ASSLDLAGAEERDQY
TRBV27	.	TRBJ1-6	12	ASSLVGGSSPLH
TRBV4-3	.	TRBJ2-3	16	ASSHDSDSKPELDTQY
TRBV19	TRBD2	TRBJ2-1	13	ASIGGTSGFDEQF
TRBV12-5	.	TRBJ2-7	13	ASGLDYGSRYEQY
TRBV25-1	.	TRBJ1-1	11	ASSVGTRTEAF
TRBV4-3	.	TRBJ2-2	14	ASSQDDFANTGELF
TRBV4-1	.	TRBJ2-2	12	ASSPGLYAGELF
TRBV25-1	.	TRBJ2-1	9	ASSEEGEQF
TRBV19	.	TRBJ2-2	12	ASSIPPNTGELF
TRBV5-1	TRBD2	TRBJ2-7	14	ASSLEGLAPAYEQY
TRBV9	TRBD2	TRBJ2-5	14	ASSEGTSGRGETQY
TRBV30	TRBD2	TRBJ2-1	17	AWSGLAGGNPSSYNEQF
TRBV19	TRBD2	TRBJ2-2	14	ASSKTSGKNTGELF
TRBV5-3	.	TRBJ2-7	12	ARSLLRVTYEQY
TRBV4-1	TRBD2	TRBJ2-5	14	ASSSGTSLGGETQY
TRBV6-1	.	TRBJ1-5	15	ASSGSLSGYSNQPQH
TRBV29-1	.	TRBJ2-5	10	SARQGGETQY
TRBV7-8	.	TRBJ2-7	12	ASSPRDTTYEQY
TRBV5-4	.	TRBJ2-2	11	ASSFSVTGELF
TRBV27	.	TRBJ2-2	14	ASSYLGVAGTGELF
TRBV11-2	.	TRBJ2-1	12	ASSPLASYNEQF